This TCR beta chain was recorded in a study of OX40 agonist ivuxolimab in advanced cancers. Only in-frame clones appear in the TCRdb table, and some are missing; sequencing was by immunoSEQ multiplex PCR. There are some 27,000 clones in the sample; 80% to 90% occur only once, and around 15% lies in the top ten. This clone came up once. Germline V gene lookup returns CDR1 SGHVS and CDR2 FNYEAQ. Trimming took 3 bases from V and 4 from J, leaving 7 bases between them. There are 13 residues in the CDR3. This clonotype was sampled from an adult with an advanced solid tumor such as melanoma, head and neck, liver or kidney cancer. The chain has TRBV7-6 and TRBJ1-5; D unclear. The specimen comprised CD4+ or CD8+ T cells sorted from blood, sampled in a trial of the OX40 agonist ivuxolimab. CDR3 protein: CASSLSWNQPQHF. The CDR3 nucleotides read TGTGCCAGCAGCTTGTCTTGGAATCAGCCCCAGCATTTT.